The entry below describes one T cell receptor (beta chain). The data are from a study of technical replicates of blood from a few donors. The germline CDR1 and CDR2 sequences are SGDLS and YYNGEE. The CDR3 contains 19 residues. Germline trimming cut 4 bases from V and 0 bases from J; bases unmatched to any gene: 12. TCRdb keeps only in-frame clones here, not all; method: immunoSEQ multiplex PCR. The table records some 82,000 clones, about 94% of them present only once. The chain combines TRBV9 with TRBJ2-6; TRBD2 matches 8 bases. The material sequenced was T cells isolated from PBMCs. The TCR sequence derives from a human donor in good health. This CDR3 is CASSPIRGGARSGANVLTF. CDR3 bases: TGTGCCAGCAGCCCCATCCGGGGGGGGGCCCGCTCTGGGGCCAACGTCCTGACTTTC. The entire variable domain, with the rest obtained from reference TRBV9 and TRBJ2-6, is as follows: DSGVTQTPKHLITATGQRVTLRCSPRSGDLSVYWYQQSLDQGLQFLIQYYNGEERAKGNILERFSAQQFPDLHSELNLSSLELGDSALYFCASSPIRGGARSGANVLTFGAGSRLTVL.